Below are 25 T cell receptor beta chains sequenced from a single sample in a study of cytomegalovirus exposure and HLA in healthy donors. Primers: 60 Vbeta forward and 13 Jbeta reverse. This table comes from immunoSEQ multiplex PCR, and its TCRdb copy is limited to in-frame clones, with some not included. Its table lists around 140,000 clones. Material for sequencing was PBMCs. The receptors were gathered from a woman in her thirties or forties in good health and CMV-seronegative.

V gene TRBV6-1 combines with J gene TRBJ1-5; 8 nucleotides agree with TRBD1. J was trimmed by 7 bases and V by 6 bases; bases with no gene match: 11. The CDR3 has 15 residues. CDR1 MNHNS and CDR2 SASEGT come from the germline V gene. The CDR3 nucleotides are TGTGCCAGCAGCCCGAGTTTGACAGGGGCCCAGCCCCAGCATTTT. It is translated as CASSPSLTGAQPQHF.

V usage is TRBV6-5 and J usage is TRBJ1-1, with no clear D. V was clipped by 6 bases and J by 4 bases, with 6 bases between them. The germline V gene encodes CDR1 MNHEY and CDR2 SVGAGI. The CDR3 extends over 11 amino acids. The DNA of the CDR3 is TGTGCCAGCAGCCGGAGCACTGAAGCTTTCTTT. Translated, it gives CASSRSTEAFF.

This sequence joins TRBV4-3 and TRBJ2-7; perhaps TRBD1 as D (6 bases). The CDR3 sequence is 13 residues long. Germline loops: CDR1 LGHNA, CDR2 YSLEER. Trimming left V 3 bases short and J 7 bases short, with 13 bases between. The CDR3 DNA reads as TGCGCCAGCAGCCAGGATGACAGGCTTGAGCAGTACTTC. Amino acids: CASSQDDRLEQYF.

This chain links TRBV7-8 with TRBJ2-7; 10 positions match TRBD2. V dropped 6 bases and J dropped 4; count of bases not matched to a gene: 6. CDR1 is SGHVS and CDR2 is FQNEAQ in the germline V gene. CDR3 length equals 14 residues. The CDR3 loop reads CASRLSGGGYEQYF. The CDR3 DNA reads as TGTGCCAGCAGGCTCAGCGGGGGGGGTTACGAGCAGTACTTC.

To note about this clone: At one of its ends the junction is not consistent with the germline gene, which may arise from a read error. The chain uses TRBV5-1 and TRBJ2-3; tentative D call: TRBD1 (6 bases). Looked up from germline, CDR1 is SGHRS and CDR2 is YFSETQ. The CDR3 is made up of 13 amino acids. CDR3 amino acids: CASSQQGTDTQYF. The CDR3 DNA follows: TGCGCCAGCAGTCAACAGGGCACGGATACGCAGTATTTT.

V gene TRBV10-2 combines with J gene TRBJ1-1; possibly TRBD1 for D (6 bases). The CDR3 runs 14 residues. V dropped 4 bases and J dropped 1 base, with 10 bases sitting between them. The V gene's germline CDR1 is WSHSY and CDR2 SAAADI. CDR3 sequence: CASSVRQENTEAFF. The CDR3 DNA reads as TGCGCCAGCAGTGTCCGACAGGAGAACACTGAAGCTTTCTTT.

V is TRBV5-1 and J is TRBJ2-1; 7 bases agree with TRBD2. The CDR3 covers 13 residues. Germline V gene lookup returns CDR1 SGHRS and CDR2 YFSETQ. The V and J ends lost 4 bases and 8 bases, in that order; junction bases with no gene match: 6. The CDR3 loop reads CASSAGDYDEQFF. CDR3 sequence (DNA): TGCGCCAGCAGCGCCGGGGACTATGATGAGCAGTTCTTC.

The CDR3 DNA follows: TGTGCCAGCAGCTTTGGACAGCTCTCTGGGGCCAACGTCCTGACTTTC. The encoded protein is CASSFGQLSGANVLTF. The chain combines TRBV7-9 with TRBJ2-6; tentatively, D is TRBD1 (6 bases). CDR3 length: 16 residues. Germline loops: CDR1 SEHNR, CDR2 FQNEAQ (reference sequence). Between the trimmed V and J ends, which lost 3 bases and 0 bases, there was a span of 9 bases.

This sequence joins TRBV7-2 and TRBJ1-5; D uncertain. Germline V gene sequence: CDR1 SGHTA, CDR2 FQGNSA. The CDR3 sequence is 15 residues long. The V gene lost 3 bases and the J gene lost 3 bases, with 12 bases spanning the gap. The CDR3 DNA reads as TGTGCCAGCAGCTTCACATCAGGTACCAATCAGCCCCAGCATTTT. This sequence encodes CASSFTSGTNQPQHF.

The rearrangement uses TRBV4-3 and TRBJ2-3; D uncertain. This CDR3 has 15 residues. V gave up 0 bases and J gave up 0 bases, with 7 bases separating them. Germline assignment: CDR1 LGHNA and CDR2 YSLEER. CDR3 amino acids: CASSQDFTSTDTQYF. The CDR3 coding sequence is TGCGCCAGCAGCCAAGATTTCACTAGCACAGATACGCAGTATTTT.

The chain has TRBV10-3 and TRBJ1-4; 10 positions match TRBD1. CDR3 length equals 14 residues. The ends lost 10 bases at V and 6 bases at J; junction bases unmatched: 8. Germline CDR1 reads ENHRY; CDR2 reads SYGVKD. CDR3 sequence reads: CATRGQGDHEKLFF. The DNA of the CDR3 is TGTGCCACTCGTGGACAGGGGGATCATGAAAAACTGTTTTTT.

The J gene is TRBJ1-2, the V gene TRBV19, with 8 bases aligning to TRBD1. CDR3 length equals 18 residues. V shed 7 bases and J 8 bases; nucleotides not matched to a gene: 24. Per the germline V gene, CDR1 is LNHDA and CDR2 is SQIVND (reference sequence). As DNA, the CDR3 is TGTGCCAGTACCCCTCCCTGGGACAGGCCATCATCCGAGCAAGGCTACACCTTC. Its translation is CASTPPWDRPSSEQGYTF.

The rearrangement joins TRBV19 to TRBJ1-1, with 9 bases aligning to TRBD1. The J segment lost 7 bases and the V segment lost 3 bases, leaving 9 bases of the junction unmatched. The CDR3 length is 15 residues. Germline loops: CDR1 LNHDA, CDR2 SQIVND (reference sequence). The CDR3 loop reads CASSIDRDRAFEAFF. The DNA for the CDR3 is TGTGCCAGTAGTATCGACAGGGACAGGGCTTTTGAAGCTTTCTTT.

The chain combines TRBV30 with TRBJ2-5, with D tentatively TRBD2 (5 bases). Germline lookup yields CDR1 GTSNPN and CDR2 SVGIG (reference sequence). This CDR3 is 13 amino acids long. Trimming stripped 3 bases from V and 0 bases from J, with 8 bases between. CDR3 sequence: CAWRRGYQETQYF. The DNA of the CDR3 is TGTGCCTGGAGGAGAGGGTACCAAGAGACCCAGTACTTC.

V usage is TRBV7-9 and J usage is TRBJ1-1; TRBD1 is a possible D gene (6 bases). V was trimmed by 5 bases and J by 1 base, leaving 11 bases between them. Germline CDR1 and CDR2: SEHNR and FQNEAQ (reference sequence). CDR3 length: 14 amino acids. The CDR3 sequence is CASSQLQGNTEAFF. CDR3 nucleotide sequence: TGTGCCAGCAGCCAACTACAGGGGAACACTGAAGCTTTCTTT. The whole variable domain, remainder taken from reference TRBV7-9 and TRBJ1-1, is DTGVSQNPRHKITKRGQNVTFRCDPISEHNRLYWYRQTLGQGPEFLTYFQNEAQLEKSRLLSDRFSAERPKGSFSTLEIQRTEQGDSAMYLCASSQLQGNTEAFFGQGTRLTVV.

The chain recombines TRBV15 with TRBJ2-7; TRBD1 matches 9 bases. The V gene end was trimmed by 0 bases and the J gene end by 4 bases; junction bases not matched to a gene: 1. The CDR3 contains 14 residues. Looked up from germline, CDR1 is LNHNV and CDR2 is YYDKDF (reference sequence). The DNA of the CDR3 is TGTGCCACCAGCAGAGAGGGACAGGGATACGAGCAGTACTTC. Translated, it gives CATSREGQGYEQYF.

The CDR3 protein is CASSSGQGATDTQYF. The CDR3 DNA sequence: TGTGCCAGCAGCTCCGGACAGGGGGCGACAGATACGCAGTATTTT. The chain recombines TRBV6-1 with TRBJ2-3, with TRBD1 matching 11 bases. The CDR3 length is 15 residues. Per germline, CDR1 MNHNS and CDR2 SASEGT. Unmatched junction bases numbered 5, after V lost 6 bases and J lost 3 bases.

Concerning this clone: Other nucleotide sequences in the sample specify the same CDR3. This sequence joins TRBV27 and TRBJ1-1; a possible D gene is TRBD1 (6 bases). The V end lost 6 bases, the J end lost 0 bases, and 11 bases lay between the germline ends. CDR3 length: 14 amino acids. CDR1 and CDR2 (germline): MNHEY, SMNVEV (reference sequence). The CDR3 is CASSLGQMNTEAFF. The DNA of the CDR3 is TGTGCCAGCAGCCTCGGACAGATGAACACTGAAGCTTTCTTT.

The gene calls are TRBV7-2 and TRBJ2-5; D may be TRBD2 (6 bases). V dropped 5 bases and J dropped 5 bases, with 15 bases sitting between them. The CDR3 sequence is 14 residues long. CDR1 and CDR2 (germline): SGHTA, FQGNSA. CDR3 in amino acids: CASSPGLAGETQYF. The CDR3 nucleotides read TGTGCCAGCAGCCCGGGACTCGCGGGGGAGACCCAGTACTTC.

The chain's CDR3 is CASSEQAGDGYTF. The CDR3 nucleotides are TGTGCCAGCAGTGAACAGGCAGGGGATGGCTACACCTTC. The chain employs TRBV6-1 and TRBJ1-2, with D perhaps matching TRBD1 (6 bases). The germline V gene encodes CDR1 MNHNS and CDR2 SASEGT. Between the trimmed V and J ends, which lost 2 bases and 6 bases, there was a span of 10 bases. The CDR3 covers 13 residues.

The chain links TRBV6-5 to TRBJ1-1, with 8 positions matching TRBD1. The CDR3 runs 14 residues. Germline trimming cut 5 bases from V and 0 bases from J; bases unmatched to any gene: 2. In germline, CDR1 is MNHEY, CDR2 SVGAGI. In DNA, the CDR3 is TGTGCCAGCAGTACAGGGGGTCTGAACACTGAAGCTTTCTTT. This codes for CASSTGGLNTEAFF.

This chain uses TRBV5-1 with TRBJ1-1; D call uncertain. Germline V lookup: CDR1 SGHRS, CDR2 YFSETQ. The CDR3 has 15 amino acids. V lost 0 bases and J 0 bases, leaving 9 bases between the germline ends. CDR3 amino acids: CASSLDYPVNTEAFF. As DNA, the CDR3 is TGCGCCAGCAGCTTGGACTATCCGGTGAACACTGAAGCTTTCTTT.

The chain uses TRBV7-8 and TRBJ1-2; D is perhaps TRBD1 (5 bases). Germline values: CDR1 SGHVS, CDR2 FQNEAQ. Between the trimmed V and J ends, which lost 3 bases and 3 bases, there was a span of 11 bases. The CDR3 runs to 14 residues. The CDR3 sequence is CASSFPTGYYGYTF. The DNA for the CDR3 is TGTGCCAGCAGCTTCCCTACAGGATACTATGGCTACACCTTC.

The rearrangement uses TRBV28 and TRBJ2-5; 7 positions agree with TRBD1. V was pared by 6 bases and J by 7 bases, with 14 bases of the junction left unmatched. The length of the CDR3 is 15 residues. The germline V gene has CDR1 MDHEN and CDR2 SYDVKM. The CDR3 DNA reads as TGTGCCAGCAGCGGGGCCCTCACAGGGGTTGCGACCCAGTACTTC. Translated: CASSGALTGVATQYF.

This chain joins TRBV11-2 and TRBJ2-7; TRBD2 agrees at 9 bases. CDR3 length: 15 amino acids. V was clipped by 2 bases and J by 6 bases; unmatched bases: 8. The V gene's germline CDR1 is SGHAT and CDR2 FQNNGV. CDR3 loop: CASSLNAGGLGEQYF. DNA for the CDR3: TGTGCCAGCAGCTTAAACGCGGGGGGGCTGGGCGAGCAGTACTTC.